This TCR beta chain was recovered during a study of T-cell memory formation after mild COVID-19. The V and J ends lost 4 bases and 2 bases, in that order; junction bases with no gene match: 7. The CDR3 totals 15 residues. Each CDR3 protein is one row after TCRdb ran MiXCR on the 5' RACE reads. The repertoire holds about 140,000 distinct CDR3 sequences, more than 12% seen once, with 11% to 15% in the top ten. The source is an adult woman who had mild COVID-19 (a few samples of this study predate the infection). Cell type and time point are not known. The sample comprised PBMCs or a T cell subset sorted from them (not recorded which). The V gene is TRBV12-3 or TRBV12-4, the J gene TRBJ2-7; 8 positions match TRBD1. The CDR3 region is CASSSSGTGTYEQYF. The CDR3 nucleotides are TGTGCCAGCAGTTCGTCCGGGACAGGAACCTACGAGCAGTACTTC.